Shown below are 17 T cell receptor beta chains from a single sample sequenced in a study of T cell repertoires in cytomegalovirus infection. TCRdb re-analysed the reads in MiXCR, keeping a single row per CDR3 protein. The table records under 95,000 distinct CDR3 sequences, 4% of them present only once. Input material: PBMCs. The receptors stem from a human donor in good health (CMV status not recorded). Some clones in this sample may be carry-over from other donors' samples.

The table lists this clonotype with many counts. A junction end diverges from the germline sequence, so it may reflect a read error. The V call is TRBV7-8, the J call TRBJ2-7; tentatively, D is TRBD1 (6 bases). Germline V gene lookup returns CDR1 SGHVS and CDR2 FQNEAQ. The CDR3 spans 13 residues. The CDR3 loop is CASSLSGTLSKDF. In nucleotides, the CDR3 is TGTGCCAGCAGCTTATCAGGGACACTCAGTAAGGACTTC.

In its sample, this clonotype was seen many times. CDR3 nucleotide sequence: TGTGCCAGCATTCCCTCCCGGAATGGTGTTGAAGCTTTCTTT. Translating it yields CASIPSRNGVEAFF. This sequence joins TRBV7-2 and TRBJ1-1; D unresolved. The V gene lost 7 bases and the J gene lost 7 bases, with 19 bases spanning the gap. The CDR3 has 14 residues. The germline gives CDR1 SGHTA, CDR2 FQGNSA.

This clonotype was detected many times. The chain carries TRBV4-1 and TRBJ1-1; 7 bases match TRBD1. V trimming: 4 bases; J trimming: 1 base; junction bases outside the gene matches: 6. The CDR3 runs 15 residues. Germline-derived CDR1 and CDR2 are MGHRA and YSYEKL. In DNA, the CDR3 is TGCGCCAGCAGCCGAGAACAGGGGTCGAACACTGAAGCTTTCTTT. It codes for CASSREQGSNTEAFF.

This clonotype was seen many times. The rearrangement links TRBV7-2 to TRBJ2-7; 11 nucleotides line up with TRBD2. The germline gives CDR1 SGHTA, CDR2 FQGNSA. V trimming: 0 bases; J trimming: 4 bases; junction bases outside the gene matches: 5. The CDR3 loop spans 16 amino acids. The CDR3 protein is CASSLARLAGRYEQYF. The CDR3 DNA is TGTGCCAGCAGCTTAGCGAGACTAGCGGGGAGATACGAGCAGTACTTC. Filled out from reference TRBV7-2 and TRBJ2-7, the complete variable domain reads GAGVSQSPSNKVTEKGKDVELRCDPISGHTALYWYRQSLGQGLEFLIYFQGNSAPDKSGLPSDRFSAERTGGSVSTLTIQRTQQEDSAVYLCASSLARLAGRYEQYFGPGTRLTVT.

In this sample, this clonotype turned up a few times. This sequence joins TRBV19 and TRBJ2-1; the D gene is possibly TRBD2 (5 bases). Trimming took off 7 bases at V and 9 bases at J, with 13 bases between the two ends. The CDR3 is made up of 12 amino acids. Germline CDR1 LNHDA, CDR2 SQIVND (reference sequence). The CDR3 reads CASTSSRGEQFF. For the CDR3, the DNA is TGTGCCAGTACATCGTCTCGGGGTGAGCAGTTCTTC.

This clonotype was seen many times. The gene calls are TRBV20-1 and TRBJ1-4; D perhaps matches TRBD1 (6 bases). The germline gives CDR1 DFQATT, CDR2 SNEGSKA (reference sequence). V was cut by 6 bases and J by 6 bases, with 11 bases left in between. The CDR3 extends over 12 amino acids. CDR3 in DNA: TGCAGTGCGGCACAGGGAGATGAAAAACTGTTTTTT. Its protein is CSAAQGDEKLFF.

This clonotype occurred many times. This chain connects TRBV6-2 or TRBV6-3 to TRBJ2-5; D assignment may be TRBD1 or TRBD2 (6 bases each). Germline V gives CDR1 MNHEY, CDR2 SVGEGT. CDR3 length: 14 residues. Trimming stripped 0 bases from V and 7 bases from J, with 12 bases between. CDR3 DNA sequence: TGTGCCAGCAGTTACTCTCCGGGGGCGAGGACCCAGTACTTC. Translated: CASSYSPGARTQYF.

This clonotype has ten or more counts. The rearrangement links TRBV3-1 to TRBJ1-6, with D hard to call. Germline CDR1 reads LGHDT; CDR2 reads YNNKEL (reference sequence). The CDR3 loop spans 15 amino acids. Deletions cut 4 bases from V and 0 bases from J, with 7 bases between. Written as DNA, the CDR3 is TGTGCCAGCAGCCCAAGGAGCTCCTATAATTCACCCCTCCACTTT. As protein: CASSPRSSYNSPLHF.

This clonotype has at least ten counts. The genes are TRBV29-1 and TRBJ1-1; 7 positions match TRBD1. Germline V gene data show CDR1 as SQVTM and CDR2 as ANQGSEA. J was trimmed by 4 bases and V by 3 bases; bases with no gene match: 8. This CDR3 has 14 amino acids. The CDR3 region has the DNA TGCAGCGTTGAGGTCAGGGGGATTTTCACTGAAGCTTTCTTT. This gives the protein CSVEVRGIFTEAFF.

This clonotype has ten or more counts. The genes are TRBV20-1 and TRBJ2-5, with D perhaps TRBD1 or TRBD2 (5 bases each). Trimming removed 5 bases from V and 3 bases from J, with 13 bases in between. Germline CDR1 reads DFQATT; CDR2 reads SNEGSKA (reference sequence). CDR3 length equals 13 residues. CDR3 in DNA: TGCAGTGCTGCTGGGGGAGTCGAAGAGACCCAGTACTTC. Translating gives CSAAGGVEETQYF.

In this sample, this clonotype turned up many times. This chain uses TRBV20-1 with TRBJ1-5, with 12 bases identical to TRBD1. Trimming removed 6 bases from V and 8 bases from J; junction bases left unmatched: 5. CDR1 and CDR2 from the germline V gene are DFQATT and SNEGSKA (reference sequence). The length of the CDR3 is 13 residues. The DNA of the CDR3 is TGCAGTGCAAAGGGACAGGGGGCAAAGCCCCAGCATTTT. Amino acid sequence: CSAKGQGAKPQHF.

The table lists this clonotype with many counts. CDR3 in DNA: TGTGCCAGCAGCTTAGTCCAGGGATACACCGGGGAGCTGTTTTTT. The encoded protein is CASSLVQGYTGELFF. This chain connects TRBV7-2 to TRBJ2-2, with a weak D call TRBD1 (5 bases). Trimming removed 1 base at V and 3 bases at J, with 9 bases between. The CDR3 has 15 residues. Per germline, CDR1 SGHTA and CDR2 FQGNSA.

In this sample, this clonotype turned up many times. The rearrangement uses TRBV7-2 and TRBJ2-5, with D perhaps assigned TRBD1 or TRBD2 (5 bases each). CDR3 length: 13 residues. V shed 3 bases and J shed 7 bases, with 12 bases lying between them. Germline V lookup: CDR1 SGHTA, CDR2 FQGNSA. The CDR3 DNA follows: TGTGCCAGCAGCTTTGAGGGGAAAGCGACCCAGTACTTC. Residues: CASSFEGKATQYF. The full variable domain, its missing parts supplied by reference TRBV7-2 and TRBJ2-5, is GAGVSQSPSNKVTEKGKDVELRCDPISGHTALYWYRQSLGQGLEFLIYFQGNSAPDKSGLPSDRFSAERTGGSVSTLTIQRTQQEDSAVYLCASSFEGKATQYFGPGTRLLVL.

This clonotype was recorded many times. This chain joins TRBV7-2 and TRBJ2-5; D remains unclear. CDR3 length: 11 residues. The germline gives CDR1 SGHTA, CDR2 FQGNSA. The V end lost 0 bases, the J end lost 9 bases, and 5 bases lay between the germline ends. The CDR3: CASSLAGPQYF. The CDR3 bases are TGTGCCAGCAGCTTAGCCGGGCCCCAGTACTTC.

This clonotype was detected ten times or more. The rearrangement uses TRBV7-9 and TRBJ2-1, with D perhaps matching TRBD2 (7 bases). The CDR3 runs to 16 residues. Germline V gene data show CDR1 as SEHNR and CDR2 as FQNEAQ (reference sequence). Trimming pared 2 bases from V and 5 bases from J, leaving 16 bases between. The CDR3 nucleotides read TGTGCCAGCAGCTTACGAACAGGGAGGGGGGACAATGAGCAGTTCTTC. It encodes CASSLRTGRGDNEQFF.

This clonotype has ten or more counts. V gene TRBV5-6 combines with J gene TRBJ2-2; no clear D. This CDR3 region has 14 residues. The V gene's germline CDR1 is SGHDT and CDR2 YYEEEE. V was clipped by 5 bases and J by 3 bases, with 11 bases between them. CDR3 loop: CASSLGWHTGELFF. As DNA, the CDR3 is TGTGCCAGCAGTCTGGGGTGGCACACCGGGGAGCTGTTTTTT. The variable domain in full, with the rest retrieved from reference TRBV5-6 and TRBJ2-2, is DAGVTQSPTHLIKTRGQQVTLRCSPKSGHDTVSWYQQALGQGPQFIFQYYEEEERQRGNFPDRFSGHQFPNYSSELNVNALLLGDSALYLCASSLGWHTGELFFGEGSRLTVL.

In its sample, this clonotype was seen many times. This chain links TRBV12-3 or TRBV12-4 with TRBJ1-4; D unclear. Trimming removed 8 bases at V and 7 bases at J, with 14 bases between. The CDR3 sequence is 13 residues long. The CDR3 loop is CASGSERGEKLFF. CDR3 nucleotides: TGTGCCAGCGGCTCCGAGCGCGGTGAAAAACTGTTTTTT.